Detailed here is one TCR beta chain. This entry comes from a study of cytomegalovirus exposure and HLA in healthy donors. Study overall: Among about 179 million T cells, an earlier analysis found roughly 100 million unique TCR beta sequences.

Trimming pared 5 bases from V and 0 bases from J, leaving 14 bases between. The germline gives CDR1 SGHNT, CDR2 YYREEE (reference sequence). This CDR3 contains 15 residues. PCR amplification relied on 60 Vbeta primers (plus 13 Jbeta primers). Sequencing used immunoSEQ multiplex PCR; TCRdb keeps in-frame clones, though not all of them. The repertoire holds some 130,000 clones, with approximately 71% as singletons. The chain joins TRBV5-4 to TRBJ1-2; D possibly corresponds to TRBD1 (6 bases). This TCR came from a woman in her fifties or sixties in good health and CMV-seronegative. Sequenced sample: PBMCs. CDR3 coding DNA: TGTGCCAGCAGATTCGACAGGACACCTAACTATGGCTACACCTTC. Protein product: CASRFDRTPNYGYTF.